This note documents a single T cell receptor (beta chain) sequence. This sample stems from a study of cytomegalovirus exposure and HLA in healthy donors. A multiplex PCR was run with 60 Vbeta primers and 13 Jbeta primers. Profiling relied on immunoSEQ multiplex PCR, and the TCRdb table lists in-frame clones only, not all of them. The repertoire holds roughly 150,000 clones, with about 70% as singletons. This CDR3 is built from 13 residues. The V gene's germline CDR1 is SQVTM and CDR2 ANQGSEA. V lost 3 bases and J lost 1, with 9 bases in between. The chain is built from TRBV29-1 and TRBJ1-1; D uncertain. Source material: PBMCs. This sequence was found in a middle-aged man in good health and CMV-seronegative. The CDR3 DNA reads TGCAGCGTTGACGGGTTCGGGAACACTGAAGCTTTCTTT. Amino acids: CSVDGFGNTEAFF.